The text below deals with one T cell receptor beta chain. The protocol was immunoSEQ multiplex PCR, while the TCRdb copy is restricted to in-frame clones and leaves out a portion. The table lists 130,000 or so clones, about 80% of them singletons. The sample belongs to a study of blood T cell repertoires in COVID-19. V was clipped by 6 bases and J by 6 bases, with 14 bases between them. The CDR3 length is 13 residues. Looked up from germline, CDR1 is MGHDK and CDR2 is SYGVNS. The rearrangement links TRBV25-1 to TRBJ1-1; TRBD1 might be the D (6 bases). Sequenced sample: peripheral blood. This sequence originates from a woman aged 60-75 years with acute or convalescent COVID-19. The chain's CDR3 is CASRAGANAEAFF. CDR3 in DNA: TGTGCCAGCAGAGCAGGGGCGAATGCTGAAGCTTTCTTT.